This TCR beta chain emerged from a study of blood T cell repertoires in COVID-19. Germline values: CDR1 LNHNV, CDR2 YYDKDF (reference sequence). The CDR3 totals 17 residues. V was trimmed by 1 base and J by 0 bases, leaving 15 bases between them. Sequencing was performed with immunoSEQ multiplex PCR; in TCRdb, only in-frame clones are kept and a portion is missing. The sample yields around 100,000 clones, roughly four fifths seen once. This TCR was sampled from a human donor in a cohort sampled during active COVID-19. This chain links TRBV15 with TRBJ2-5; maybe TRBD2 (5 bases). The specimen was peripheral blood. The CDR3 region is CATSRAGTRRNQETQYF. CDR3 nucleotide sequence: TGTGCCACCAGCAGAGCGGGAACTAGACGGAACCAAGAGACCCAGTACTTC.